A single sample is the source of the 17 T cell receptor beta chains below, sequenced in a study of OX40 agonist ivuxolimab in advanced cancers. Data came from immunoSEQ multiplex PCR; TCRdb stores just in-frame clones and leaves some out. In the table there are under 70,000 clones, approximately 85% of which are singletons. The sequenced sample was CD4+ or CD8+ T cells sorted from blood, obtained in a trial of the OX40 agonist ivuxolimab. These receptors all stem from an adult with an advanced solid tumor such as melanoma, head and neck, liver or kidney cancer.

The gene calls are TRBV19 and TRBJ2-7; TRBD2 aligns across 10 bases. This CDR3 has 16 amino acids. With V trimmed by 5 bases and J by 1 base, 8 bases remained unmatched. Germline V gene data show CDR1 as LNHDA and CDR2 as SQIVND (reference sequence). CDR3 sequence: CASSPRTSGSSYEQYF. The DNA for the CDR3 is TGTGCCAGTAGTCCGCGGACTAGCGGTTCATCCTACGAGCAGTACTTC.

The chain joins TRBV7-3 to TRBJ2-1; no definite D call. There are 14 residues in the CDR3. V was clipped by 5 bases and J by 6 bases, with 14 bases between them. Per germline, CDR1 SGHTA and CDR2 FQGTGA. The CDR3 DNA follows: TGTGCCAGCAGCCCAAGTCCAGGCTCCAATGAGCAGTTCTTC. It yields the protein CASSPSPGSNEQFF.

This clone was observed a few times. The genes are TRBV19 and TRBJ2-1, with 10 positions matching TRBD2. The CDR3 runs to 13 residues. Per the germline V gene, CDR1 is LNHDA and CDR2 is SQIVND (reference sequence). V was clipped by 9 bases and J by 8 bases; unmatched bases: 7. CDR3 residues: CASKAAGGYEQFF. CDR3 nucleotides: TGTGCCAGCAAGGCAGCGGGAGGGTATGAGCAGTTCTTC.

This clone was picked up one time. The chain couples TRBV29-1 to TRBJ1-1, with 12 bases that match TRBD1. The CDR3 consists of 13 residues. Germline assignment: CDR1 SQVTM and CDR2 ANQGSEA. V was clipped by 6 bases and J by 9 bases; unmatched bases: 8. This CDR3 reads CSVPIGDRGQAFF. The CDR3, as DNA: TGCAGCGTCCCAATTGGGGACAGGGGGCAAGCTTTCTTT. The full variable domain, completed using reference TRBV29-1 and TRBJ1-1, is SAVISQKPSRDICQRGTSLTIQCQVDSQVTMMFWYRQQPGQSLTLIATANQGSEATYESGFVIDKFPISRPNLTFSTLTVSNMSPEDSSIYLCSVPIGDRGQAFFGQGTRLTVV.

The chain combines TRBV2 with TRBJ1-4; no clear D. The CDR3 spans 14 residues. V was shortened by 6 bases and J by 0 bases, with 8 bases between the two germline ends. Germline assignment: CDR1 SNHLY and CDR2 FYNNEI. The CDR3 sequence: CASRVYATNEKLFF. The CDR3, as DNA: TGTGCCAGCAGGGTGTACGCAACTAATGAAAAACTGTTTTTT.

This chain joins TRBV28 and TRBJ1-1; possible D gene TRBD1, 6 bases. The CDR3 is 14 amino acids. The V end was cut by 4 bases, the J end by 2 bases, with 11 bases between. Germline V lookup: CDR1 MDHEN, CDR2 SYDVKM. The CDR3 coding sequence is TGTGCCAGCAGTTCTACAGGGATAAACACTGAAGCTTTCTTT. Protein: CASSSTGINTEAFF. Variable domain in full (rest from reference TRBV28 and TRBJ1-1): DVKVTQSSRYLVKRTGEKVFLECVQDMDHENMFWYRQDPGLGLRLIYFSYDVKMKEKGDIPEGYSVSREKKERFSLILESASTNQTSMYLCASSSTGINTEAFFGQGTRLTVV.

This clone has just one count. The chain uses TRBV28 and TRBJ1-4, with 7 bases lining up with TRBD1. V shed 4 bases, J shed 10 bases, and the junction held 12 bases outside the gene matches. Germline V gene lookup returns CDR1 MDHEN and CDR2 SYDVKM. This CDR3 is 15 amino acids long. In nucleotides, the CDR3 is TGTGCCAGCAGTTCAAACAGGGGTGCATTAGGAAAACTGTTTTTT. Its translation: CASSSNRGALGKLFF.

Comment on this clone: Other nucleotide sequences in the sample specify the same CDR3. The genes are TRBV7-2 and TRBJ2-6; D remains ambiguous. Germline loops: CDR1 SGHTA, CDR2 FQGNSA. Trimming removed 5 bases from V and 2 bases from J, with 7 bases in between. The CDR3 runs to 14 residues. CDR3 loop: CASSPSPGANVLTF. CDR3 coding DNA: TGTGCCAGCAGCCCGAGTCCTGGGGCCAACGTCCTGACTTTC.

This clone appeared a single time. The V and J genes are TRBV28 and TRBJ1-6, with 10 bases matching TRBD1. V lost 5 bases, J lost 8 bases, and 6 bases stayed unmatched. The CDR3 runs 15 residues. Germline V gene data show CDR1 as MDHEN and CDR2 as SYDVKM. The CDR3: CASSVLGTGDSPLHF. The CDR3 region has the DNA TGTGCCAGCAGTGTCCTCGGGACAGGGGATTCACCCCTCCACTTT.

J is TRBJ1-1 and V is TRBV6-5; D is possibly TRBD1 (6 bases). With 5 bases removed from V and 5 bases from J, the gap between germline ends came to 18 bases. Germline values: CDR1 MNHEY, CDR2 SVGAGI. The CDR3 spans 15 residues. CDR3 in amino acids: CASSLGAGAGTEAFF. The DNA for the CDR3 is TGTGCCAGCAGTCTCGGGGCAGGGGCCGGGACTGAAGCTTTCTTT.

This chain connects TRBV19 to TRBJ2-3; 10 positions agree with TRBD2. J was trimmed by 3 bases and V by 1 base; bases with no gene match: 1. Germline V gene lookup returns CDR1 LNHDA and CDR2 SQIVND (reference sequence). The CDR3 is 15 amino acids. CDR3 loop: CASSIATSGTDTQYF. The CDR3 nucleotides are TGTGCCAGTAGTATAGCGACTAGCGGGACAGATACGCAGTATTTT.

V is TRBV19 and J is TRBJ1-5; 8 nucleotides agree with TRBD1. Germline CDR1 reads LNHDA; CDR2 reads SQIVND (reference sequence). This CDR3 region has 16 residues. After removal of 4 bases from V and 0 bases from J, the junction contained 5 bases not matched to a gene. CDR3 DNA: TGTGCCAGTAGTACCCGAGACAGGGGTAGCAATCAGCCCCAGCATTTT. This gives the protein CASSTRDRGSNQPQHF.

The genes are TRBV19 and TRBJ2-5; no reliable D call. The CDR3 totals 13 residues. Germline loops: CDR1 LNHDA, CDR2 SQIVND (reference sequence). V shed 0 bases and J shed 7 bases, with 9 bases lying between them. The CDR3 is CASSIDRIGTQYF. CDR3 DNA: TGTGCCAGTAGTATAGATCGAATTGGGACCCAGTACTTC.

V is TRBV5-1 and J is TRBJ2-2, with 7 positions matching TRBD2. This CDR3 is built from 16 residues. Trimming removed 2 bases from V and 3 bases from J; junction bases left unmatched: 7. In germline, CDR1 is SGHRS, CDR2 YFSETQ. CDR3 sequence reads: CASSFYGGIDTGELFF. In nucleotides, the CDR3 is TGCGCCAGCAGCTTCTACGGGGGGATCGACACCGGGGAGCTGTTTTTT.

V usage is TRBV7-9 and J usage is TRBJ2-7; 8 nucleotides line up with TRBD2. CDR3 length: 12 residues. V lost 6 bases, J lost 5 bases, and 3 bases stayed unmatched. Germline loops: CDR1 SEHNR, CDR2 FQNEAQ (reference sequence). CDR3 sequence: CASRAGVDEQYF. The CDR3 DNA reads TGTGCCAGCAGAGCGGGGGTGGACGAGCAGTACTTC.

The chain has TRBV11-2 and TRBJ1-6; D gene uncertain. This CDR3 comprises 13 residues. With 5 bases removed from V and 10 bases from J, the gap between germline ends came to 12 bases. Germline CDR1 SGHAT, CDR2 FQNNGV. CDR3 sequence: CASSLTRVSPLHF. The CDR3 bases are TGTGCCAGCAGCCTCACACGGGTCTCACCCCTCCACTTT.

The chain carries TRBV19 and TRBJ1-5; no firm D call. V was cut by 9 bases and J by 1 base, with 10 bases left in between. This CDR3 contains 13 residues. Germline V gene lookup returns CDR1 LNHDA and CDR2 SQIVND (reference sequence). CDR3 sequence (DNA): TGTGCCAGCGCCCTGGTCAGCAATCAGCCCCAGCATTTT. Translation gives CASALVSNQPQHF.